The source of this T cell receptor (beta chain) is a study of T cell changes during pregnancy in multiple sclerosis. This table comes from immunoSEQ multiplex PCR, and its TCRdb copy is limited to in-frame clones, with some not included. The sample carries just under 50,000 clones, approximately 95% recorded once. Germline CDR1 and CDR2: SQVTM and ANQGSEA. The CDR3 totals 17 residues. V was pared by 6 bases and J by 0 bases, with 14 bases of the junction left unmatched. Sequencing used CD4+ T cells from peripheral blood mononuclear cells, obtained in the third trimester of pregnancy. The chain joins TRBV29-1 to TRBJ2-1; the match to TRBD2 covers 7 bases. The TCR comes from a female donor with multiple sclerosis, enrolled in a pregnancy study. CDR3 sequence reads: CSVGSGAGVRSYNEQFF. CDR3 nucleotide sequence: TGCAGCGTGGGGAGTGGGGCGGGAGTCCGCTCCTACAATGAGCAGTTCTTC.